Included here is one T cell receptor beta chain sequence, with context. What it binds is unknown. Genomic DNA yielded TCR beta CDR3, amplified by two-round multiplex PCR. First-round PCR amplification was performed with primers specific to each TRBV and TRBJ gene. TCRdb called the multiplex PCR reads again in MiXCR, with one record for every CDR3 protein. Of approximately 51,000 distinct CDR3 sequences listed, less than 35% are singletons. The data were taken from a study of prognosis after radiotherapy for stage I lung cancer. Background on the study: Non-small cell lung cancer patients at stage I were enrolled between early 2018 and early 2019. General observations from the study: Some TCR clones were expanded. Whether these clones were tumor-specific was not determined.

The sequenced sample was PBMCs, obtained before or after stereotactic body radiation therapy (not recorded which). The clonotype was recovered from a donor aged 50 or older with non-small cell lung cancer.

The DNA for the CDR3 is TGTGCTAGTGGTTTAGGGACACTAGCGGTATCGGGTGAGCAGTTCTTC. Translated: CASGLGTLAVSGEQFF. V usage is TRBV12-5 and J usage is TRBJ2-1; 8 nucleotides match TRBD2. From germline, CDR1 is LGHNT and CDR2 FRNRAP. With 3 bases clipped from V and 9 bases from J, the junction kept 13 bases outside the gene matches. The CDR3 loop spans 16 amino acids.